This TCR beta chain was obtained from a study of spatial heterogeneity in lung cancer (dated by TCRdb to between 2018 and 2021). For the study in its entirety: More beta-chain than alpha-chain transcripts were consistently detected, likely reflecting higher beta-chain transcript abundance. In the raw uncorrected reads, each unique combination of TCR and UMI appeared more than ten times on average. TCR repertoire features were related to nonsynonymous mutation counts determined by whole-exome sequencing of tumor tissue. TCR alpha and beta repertoires were quantitatively compared across multiple tumor regions, matched nontumor lung and blood in non-small cell lung cancer. At surgery, both alpha and beta chains were TCR-sequenced in 200 to 250 tumor regions, fewer than 85 matched nontumor lung samples and just over 55 PBMC samples. In tumor regions, TCR transcript counts showed a strong correlation with a T cell transcriptional module score derived from matched bulk RNA-seq. The study at large found these results: TCR-seq was estimated to cover only roughly 7% of tumor T cells for alpha chains and approximately 12% for beta chains. The tumor nonsynonymous mutation count correlated with the number of expanded intratumoral alpha and beta TCRs. Counts of ubiquitous and regional expanded TCRs correlated with counts of ubiquitous and regional nonsynonymous mutations, respectively. Confirming at a functional level the hypothesis that regional TCRs recognize regional mutations was considered to require additional single-cell paired TCR alpha and beta sequencing.

The label giving this sample's time point can be read as: sample taken at primary tumor resection. Donors were 70 or so patients with early-stage, untreated non-small cell lung cancer from the lung TRACERx cohort. Whole RNA extracted from tumor and nontumor lung tissue, or from cryopreserved PBMC samples, was used for TCR sequencing without cell sorting. Only patients with enough RNA available from two or more tumor regions were chosen for TCR sequencing. Before being selected, tumor and adjacent nontumor lung specimens were reviewed by a lung pathologist. For this chain, trimming is 6 bases at the V end and 4 bases at the J end, and the number of junction bases without a gene match is 17. Via the germline V gene, CDR1 is MNHEY and CDR2 SVGEGT. From cysteine to phenylalanine, the CDR3 is 18 amino acids long. Only the CDR3 DNA is retained, 54 bases long and in frame from the first base. Libraries were built with 5' RACE. Sequencer: NextSeq 500. In the TCR library protocol, a unique molecular identifier was attached to each TCR cDNA molecule so that PCR and sequencing errors could be corrected. Per the original workflow: TCR identification, UMI-based error correction and CDR3 extraction were all carried out with Decombinator tools. Expanded TCRs were defined as those above a frequency of 2 per 1,000, corresponding to the top 1% of the tumor frequency distribution. Expanded tumor TCRs were classed as regional if statistically deemed absent (corrected P<0.05) from at least one tumor region, otherwise ubiquitous. Rényi diversity was computed with the R vegan package after subsampling each repertoire 100 times to 5,000 TCRs. CDR3 similarity networks were built from amino acid triplet string-kernel similarity, connecting CDR3s with pairwise similarity above 0.82. Using fastp at Q25 and MiXCR, TCRdb reprocessed the public reads and kept productive beta chains. Entries are consolidated by CDR3 protein sequence, retaining the most common genes and DNA. The V and J calls and clone size come from TCRdb's table, not from the authors' own analysis. Present in this sample are under 15,000 distinct CDR3 sequences, around 5.4% of which were seen just once. The ten most abundant clones make up 11% of the sample.

This clonotype was detected ten times or more. What antigen it recognizes has not been identified. No quality values exist for individual bases; no much larger clone is one base distant. The library was built for alpha chains, so this beta chain is an off-target read and its size means little. The chain is encoded by TRBV6-2 or TRBV6-3 joined to TRBJ2-1, with 8 bases matching TRBD2. The sequence was obtained from a female donor with early-stage non-small cell lung cancer. The material was lung tumor tissue, obtained at surgery. The sequenced DNA: TGTGCCAGCAGCCCCCGCCCGGGGGGGGGTGGTATTTACAATGAGCAGTTCTTC. It is translated as CASSPRPGGGGIYNEQFF.